Included here is one TCR beta chain sequence, with context. Its target is unknown. This sample is drawn from a study of cytotoxic CD8 clonotypes in ibrutinib-treated CLL. Turning to the study itself: Among patients, around 24 responded partially and 2 completely; about 14 then stayed remitted and 12 progressed after median around 66 months. General study points: Progressing patients had sampling times that differed from those of sustained-remission patients. Against age-matched healthy donors, baseline clonality ran higher and tracked circulating CD8+ T-cell counts.

Libraries were prepared by immunoSEQ multiplex PCR; TCRdb keeps only in-frame clonotypes and omits some of them. The sample carries about 97,000 clones, roughly 80% recorded once. CDR3 length: 15 residues. Germline CDR1 and CDR2: MNHNS and SASEGT. The V and J ends lost 4 bases and 8 bases respectively, with 17 bases between them. This receptor was obtained from a human donor with chronic lymphocytic leukemia. The sample in question was PBMCs, obtained after 12 months of ibrutinib treatment. The chain links TRBV6-1 to TRBJ1-4; perhaps TRBD1 as D (6 bases). The CDR3 nucleotides are TGTGCCAGCAGTGGGTGGACAGTCATACGGGAAAAACTGTTTTTT. Protein product: CASSGWTVIREKLFF.